The TCR beta chain described here comes from a study of identical twins. Study-level points and caveats: An excess of low generation probability was shown by twin-shared out-of-frame alpha sequences. The authors noted that invariant MAIT and iNKT cells could partly confound zero-insertion analyses. Reduced insertions were recorded for abundant cord blood beta clonotypes, with no such pattern in memory repertoires.

MiXCR was run by TCRdb on the 5' RACE reads, yielding one entry per CDR3 protein. In the table there are 200,000 or so distinct CDR3 sequences, roughly 7.5% of which are singletons. This clonotype showed up many times. No antigen is known for it. This same sample was also part of a study on yellow fever vaccine responses in identical twins.

This TCR was sampled from a woman aged 18-29 years in good health. The sample comprised memory (CD45RO+) T cells sorted from blood.

CDR3 in DNA: TGCAGCGTGAGTGTACAGGGAATAGCCAAAAACATTCAGTACTTC. It codes for CSVSVQGIAKNIQYF. This chain connects TRBV29-1 to TRBJ2-4; TRBD1 might be the D (6 bases). The V gene lost 6 bases and the J gene lost 0 bases, with 15 bases spanning the gap. Germline assignment: CDR1 SQVTM and CDR2 ANQGSEA. The CDR3 is 15 amino acids.